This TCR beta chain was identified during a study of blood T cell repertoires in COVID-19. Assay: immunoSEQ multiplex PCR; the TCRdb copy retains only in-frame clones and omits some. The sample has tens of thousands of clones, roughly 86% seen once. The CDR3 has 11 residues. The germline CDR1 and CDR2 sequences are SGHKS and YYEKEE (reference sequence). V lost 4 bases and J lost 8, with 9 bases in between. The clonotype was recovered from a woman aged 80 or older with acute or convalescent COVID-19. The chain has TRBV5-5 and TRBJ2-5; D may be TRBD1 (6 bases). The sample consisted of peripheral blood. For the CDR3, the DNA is TGTGCCAGCAGCGGGGACATTACCCAGTACTTC. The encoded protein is CASSGDITQYF.